This T cell receptor beta chain was recorded in a study of cytomegalovirus exposure and HLA in healthy donors. Findings of the study overall: Information on immune exposure was restricted to one variable (CMV serostatus). Reports credit the classifier with highly specific, highly sensitive diagnosis of cytomegalovirus status. When a later analysis compared HLA-associated TCR beta chains with equally common others, the HLA-associated chains turned out to be more clonally expanded and to have lower generation probabilities.

Concerning this clone itself: The antigen remains unidentified.

The study ran its PCR with 60 Vbeta and 13 Jbeta primers. Clones were read by immunoSEQ multiplex PCR, and TCRdb kept only the in-frame ones, dropping some. This sample has some 150,000 clones, with about three fifths found just once. Donors sampled were nominally healthy, though unrecorded immune exposures were likely. This CDR3 has 16 amino acids. Germline lookup yields CDR1 SGHRS and CDR2 YFSETQ. V trimming: 5 bases; J trimming: 0 bases; junction bases outside the gene matches: 5. This receptor was taken from a woman in her sixties in good health and CMV-seropositive. This chain connects TRBV5-1 to TRBJ2-7, with 13 bases identical to TRBD2. The sample consisted of PBMCs. CDR3: CASSGGTSGISYEQYF. CDR3 sequence (DNA): TGCGCCAGCAGTGGCGGGACTAGCGGGATCTCCTACGAGCAGTACTTC.